These T cell receptor beta chains were read from a single sample in a study of cytomegalovirus exposure and HLA in healthy donors. The table came from immunoSEQ multiplex PCR; TCRdb's copy has only in-frame clones and leaves some out. The table shows approximately 200,000 clones, with 85% occurring only once. What was sequenced was PBMCs. These receptors all come from a woman in her 50s in good health and CMV-seronegative. CDR3s leave out the opening cysteine and the closing phenylalanine or tryptophan.

V gene: TRBV4-3; CDR3 protein: ASSPERGPSYEQY
V gene: TRBV7-2; CDR3 protein: ASSTRTGRNEKLF
V gene: TRBV18; CDR3 protein: ASSPRPSGGYNEQF
V gene: TRBV5-1; CDR3 protein: ASTPAPPGRINTEAF
V gene: TRBV9; CDR3 protein: ASSVSQGRTNTEAF
V gene: TRBV5-1; CDR3 protein: ASSLGRLGVNTEAF
V gene: TRBV27; CDR3 protein: ASGSPRVYEQY
V gene: TRBV11-2; CDR3 protein: ASSLEASGTYSYNEQF
V gene: TRBV6-1; CDR3 protein: ASSDSGRALYNEQF
V gene: TRBV4-2; CDR3 protein: ASSRGGNTDTQY
V gene: TRBV5-1; CDR3 protein: ASSLARREVREQY
V gene: TRBV27; CDR3 protein: ASMKGRLNTDTQY
V gene: TRBV6-1; CDR3 protein: ASSEASVNQPQH
V gene: TRBV7-9; CDR3 protein: ASSLAGGFNTEAF
V gene: TRBV7-8; CDR3 protein: ASSPQGPDTEAF
V gene: TRBV6-5; CDR3 protein: ATQDPNRDGYT
V gene: TRBV28; CDR3 protein: ATEFGQGAGELF
V gene: TRBV10-3; CDR3 protein: AISGAVGYT
V gene: TRBV7-3; CDR3 protein: ASSLGQGSRETQY
V gene: TRBV27; CDR3 protein: ASSFGPGGEQY
V gene: TRBV4-1; CDR3 protein: ASSQDTVREWF
V gene: TRBV2; CDR3 protein: ASSYTGAYEQY
V gene: TRBV9; CDR3 protein: ASSVVAHVGNEQF
V gene: TRBV7-8; CDR3 protein: ASSLGGKTALCGYT
V gene: TRBV6-1; CDR3 protein: ASSELYQRSTDTQY
V gene: TRBV14; CDR3 protein: ASSQGGITEAF